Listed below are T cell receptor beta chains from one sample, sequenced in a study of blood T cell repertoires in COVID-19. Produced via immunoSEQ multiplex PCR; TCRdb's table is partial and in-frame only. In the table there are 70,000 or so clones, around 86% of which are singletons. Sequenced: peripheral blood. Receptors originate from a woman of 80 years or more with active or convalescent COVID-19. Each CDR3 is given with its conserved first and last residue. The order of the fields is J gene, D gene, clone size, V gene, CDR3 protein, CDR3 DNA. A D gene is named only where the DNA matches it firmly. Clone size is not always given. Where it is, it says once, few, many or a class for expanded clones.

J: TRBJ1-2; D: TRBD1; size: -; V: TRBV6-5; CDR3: CASTDRENYGYTF; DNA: TGTGCCAGCACCGACAGGGAGAACTATGGCTACACCTTC
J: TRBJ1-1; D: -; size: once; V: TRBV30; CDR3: CAWSVNRDAEAFF; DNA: TGTGCCTGGAGTGTAAACAGGGACGCTGAAGCTTTCTTT
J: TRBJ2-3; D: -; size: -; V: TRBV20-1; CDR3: CSASGGFDTQYF; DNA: TGCAGTGCTAGTGGAGGGTTCGATACGCAGTATTTT
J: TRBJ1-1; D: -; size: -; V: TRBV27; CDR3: CASRNRVLGEAFF; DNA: TGTGCCAGCAGAAACAGGGTCCTAGGGGAAGCTTTCTTT
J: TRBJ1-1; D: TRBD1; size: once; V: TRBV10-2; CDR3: CATQQGVTNTEAFF; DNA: TGCGCCACCCAACAGGGGGTGACGAACACTGAAGCTTTCTTT
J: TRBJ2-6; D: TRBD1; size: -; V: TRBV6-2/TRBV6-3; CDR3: CASSYSGQPLRYLSGANVLTF; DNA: TGTGCCAGCAGTTACTCGGGACAGCCACTACGTTACCTCTCTGGGGCCAACGTCCTGACTTTC
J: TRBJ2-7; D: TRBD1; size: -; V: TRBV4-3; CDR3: CASSPRTGGYEQYF; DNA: TGCGCCAGCAGCCCCCGGACAGGGGGCTACGAGCAGTACTTC
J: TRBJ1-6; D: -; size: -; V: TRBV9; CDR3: CASGAGAQLSPLHF; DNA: TGTGCCAGCGGAGCAGGGGCTCAGCTTTCACCCCTCCACTTT
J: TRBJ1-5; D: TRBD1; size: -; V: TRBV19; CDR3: CASSRDRDQPQHF; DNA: TGTGCCAGTAGTAGGGACAGGGACCAGCCCCAGCATTTT
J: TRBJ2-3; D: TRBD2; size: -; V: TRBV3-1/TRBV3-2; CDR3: CASSPWTSGGVGTDTQYF; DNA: TGTGCCAGCAGCCCGTGGACTAGCGGGGGGGTGGGAACAGATACGCAGTATTTT
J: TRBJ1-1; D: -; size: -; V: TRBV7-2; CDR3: CASSFVPVNTEAFF; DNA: TGTGCCAGCAGCTTTGTTCCTGTGAACACTGAAGCTTTCTTT
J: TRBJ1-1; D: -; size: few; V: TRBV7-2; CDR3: CASSLGASVGAFF; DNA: TGTGCCAGCAGCCTAGGGGCGTCGGTCGGCGCTTTCTTT
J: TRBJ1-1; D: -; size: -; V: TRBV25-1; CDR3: CASSVGGTLTNTEAFF; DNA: TGTGCCAGCAGTGTTGGGGGGACGCTGACGAACACTGAAGCTTTCTTT
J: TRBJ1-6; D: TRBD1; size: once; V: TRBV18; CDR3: CASSPTGESPLHF; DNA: TGTGCCAGCTCACCCACAGGGGAATCACCCCTCCACTTT
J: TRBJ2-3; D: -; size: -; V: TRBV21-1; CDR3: CASPAPFGPKTDTQYF; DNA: TGTGCCAGCCCCGCGCCATTTGGTCCTAAAACAGATACGCAGTATTTT
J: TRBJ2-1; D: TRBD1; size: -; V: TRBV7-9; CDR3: CASSSQLGQGLGFDEQFF; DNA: TGTGCCAGCAGCTCTCAACTGGGACAGGGTTTAGGTTTCGATGAGCAGTTCTTC
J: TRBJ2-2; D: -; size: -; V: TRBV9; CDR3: CASRRVLSNTGELFF; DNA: TGTGCCAGCAGACGGGTCCTTTCGAACACCGGGGAGCTGTTTTTT
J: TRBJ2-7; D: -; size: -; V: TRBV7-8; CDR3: CASSLRGGTAPRLNF; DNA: TGTGCCAGCAGCTTACGGGGCGGGACAGCACCTCGGCTGAACTTC
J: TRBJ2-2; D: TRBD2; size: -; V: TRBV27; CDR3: CASSLSTSGGTRSGELFF; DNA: TGTGCCAGCAGTTTATCGACTAGCGGGGGGACACGTTCCGGGGAGCTGTTTTTT
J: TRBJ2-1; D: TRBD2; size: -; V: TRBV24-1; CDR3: CATSDPASGKGNEQFF; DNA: TGTGCCACCAGTGACCCCGCTAGCGGTAAAGGCAATGAGCAGTTCTTC
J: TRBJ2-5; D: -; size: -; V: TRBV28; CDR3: CAGSRGAETQYF; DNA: TGTGCCGGGAGCCGGGGGGCGGAGACCCAGTACTTC
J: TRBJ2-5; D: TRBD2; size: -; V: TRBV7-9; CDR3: CASSLTRSGGTKETQYF; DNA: TGTGCCAGCAGCTTAACAAGGAGCGGGGGGACTAAAGAGACCCAGTACTTC
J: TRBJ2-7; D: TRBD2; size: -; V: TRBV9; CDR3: CASSATTGTGGEQYF; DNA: TGTGCCAGCAGCGCAACGACTGGGACGGGGGGCGAGCAGTACTTC
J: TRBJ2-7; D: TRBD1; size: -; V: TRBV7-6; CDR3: CASSHGQDSYEQYF; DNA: TGTGCCAGCAGCCATGGACAGGACTCCTACGAGCAGTACTTC
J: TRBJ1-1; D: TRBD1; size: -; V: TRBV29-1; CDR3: CSALPGQGGSTEAFF; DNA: TGCAGCGCCCTACCGGGACAGGGAGGGTCCACTGAAGCTTTCTTT
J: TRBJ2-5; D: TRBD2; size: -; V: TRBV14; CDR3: CASSPASGALTQYF; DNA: TGTGCCAGCAGCCCGGCGAGCGGGGCTTTGACCCAGTACTTC
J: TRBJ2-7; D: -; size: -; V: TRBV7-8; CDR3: CASSLAVANEQYF; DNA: TGTGCCAGCAGCTTAGCTGTCGCGAACGAGCAGTACTTC
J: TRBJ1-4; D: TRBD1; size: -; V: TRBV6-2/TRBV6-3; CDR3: CASSYAGQGPNREKLFF; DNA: TGTGCCAGCAGTTACGCGGGACAGGGGCCCAACAGGGAAAAACTGTTTTTT
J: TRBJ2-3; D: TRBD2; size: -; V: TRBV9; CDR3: CASSVGTSGGRTDTQYF; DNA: TGTGCCAGCAGCGTAGGGACTAGCGGGGGGCGCACAGATACGCAGTATTTT
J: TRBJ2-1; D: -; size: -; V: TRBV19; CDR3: CASSETPSYNEQFF; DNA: TGTGCCAGTAGTGAGACACCTTCCTACAATGAGCAGTTCTTC
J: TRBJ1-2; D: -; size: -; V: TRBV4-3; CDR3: CASSQTDRTGYTF; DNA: TGCGCCAGCAGCCAGACCGACAGGACTGGCTACACCTTC
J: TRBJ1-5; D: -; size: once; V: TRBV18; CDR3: CASSRGQGRQPQHF; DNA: TGTGCCAGCTCACGGGGGCAGGGCAGGCAGCCCCAGCATTTT
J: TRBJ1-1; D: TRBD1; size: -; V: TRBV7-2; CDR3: CASSIRQGNTEAFF; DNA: TGTGCCAGCAGCATCCGACAGGGAAACACTGAAGCTTTCTTT
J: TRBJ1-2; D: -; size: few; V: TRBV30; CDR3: CAWSAGRYGYTF; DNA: TGTGCCTGGAGTGCCGGGAGGTATGGCTACACCTTC
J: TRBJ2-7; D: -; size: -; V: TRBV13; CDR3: CASSLREGDSYEQYF; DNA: TGTGCCAGCAGCTTACGCGAGGGGGACTCCTACGAGCAGTACTTC
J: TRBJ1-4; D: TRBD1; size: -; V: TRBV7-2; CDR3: CASSSSGTGDEKLFF; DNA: TGTGCCAGCAGCTCCTCCGGGACAGGGGATGAAAAACTGTTTTTT
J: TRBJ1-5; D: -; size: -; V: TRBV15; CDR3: CATSNKHSNQPQHF; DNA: TGTGCCACCAGCAACAAACATAGCAATCAGCCCCAGCATTTT
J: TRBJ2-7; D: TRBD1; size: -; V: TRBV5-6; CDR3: CASRKTGNPYEQYF; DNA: TGTGCCAGCAGAAAGACAGGGAACCCCTACGAGCAGTACTTC
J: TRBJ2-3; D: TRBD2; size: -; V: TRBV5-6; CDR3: CASSRRGGRTDTQYF; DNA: TGTGCCAGCAGCCGGCGGGGGGGCCGCACAGATACGCAGTATTTT
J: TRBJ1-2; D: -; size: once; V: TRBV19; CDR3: CASSISATNYGYTF; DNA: TGTGCCAGTAGTATTTCAGCGACTAACTATGGCTACACCTTC
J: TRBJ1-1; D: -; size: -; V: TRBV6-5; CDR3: CASRGANTEAFF; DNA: TGTGCCAGCCGGGGGGCAAACACTGAAGCTTTCTTT
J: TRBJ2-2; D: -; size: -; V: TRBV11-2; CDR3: CASSRGNTGELFF; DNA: TGTGCCAGCAGCCGCGGGAACACCGGGGAGCTGTTTTTT
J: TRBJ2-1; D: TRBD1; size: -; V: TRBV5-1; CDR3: CASSLTAPGQVIVNEQFF; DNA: TGCGCCAGCAGCTTGACGGCCCCGGGACAGGTTATTGTCAATGAGCAGTTCTTC
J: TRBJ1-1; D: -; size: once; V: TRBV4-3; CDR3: CASSQDSSRSTEAFF; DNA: TGCGCCAGCAGCCAAGATTCCAGCAGGTCCACTGAAGCTTTCTTT
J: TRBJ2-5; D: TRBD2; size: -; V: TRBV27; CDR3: CASRGLAGEETQYF; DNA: TGTGCCAGCAGGGGGCTAGCGGGGGAAGAGACCCAGTACTTC
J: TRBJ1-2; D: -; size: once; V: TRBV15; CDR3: CATSRDRYGYTF; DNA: TGTGCCACCAGCAGAGATCGTTATGGCTACACCTTC